These 2 T cell receptor beta chains originate from one sample sequenced in a study of T cell responses to AZD1222 COVID-19 vaccine. Sequencing was performed with immunoSEQ multiplex PCR; in TCRdb, only in-frame clones are kept and a portion is missing. The repertoire includes under 200,000 clones, 87% of them detected once, and 2.5% to 3% sits in the top ten. The sequencing used peripheral blood, collected on day 0 of MenACWY control vaccination. The receptor set was obtained from an adult in good health.

The chain links TRBV6-6 to TRBJ2-1, with 11 bases identical to TRBD2. The CDR3 is 15 residues long. Germline V gene lookup returns CDR1 MNHNY and CDR2 SVGAGI (reference sequence). The V and J ends lost 5 bases and 6 bases, in that order; junction bases with no gene match: 6. CDR3 residues: CASSARLAGTNEQFF. DNA for the CDR3: TGTGCCAGCAGTGCTAGACTAGCGGGAACCAATGAGCAGTTCTTC.

The rearrangement uses TRBV18 and TRBJ2-1; TRBD2 matches at 12 bases. V lost 6 bases to trimming and J lost 10 bases; unmatched junction nucleotides: 4. The CDR3 has 13 amino acids. The germline CDR1 and CDR2 sequences are KGHSH and LQKENI. The CDR3 here is CASSPSGRDEQFF. In nucleotides, the CDR3 is TGTGCCAGCTCTCCTAGCGGGAGGGACGAGCAGTTCTTC.